The 20 T cell receptor beta chains below were found in one sample sequenced in a study of T cell repertoires in cytomegalovirus infection. In TCRdb, the reads were re-called with MiXCR into one record per CDR3 protein. This sample yields around 490,000 distinct CDR3 sequences, of which around a quarter are seen a single time; less than 15% belongs to the top ten. The material sequenced was PBMCs. The receptor set was obtained from a human donor in good health (CMV status not recorded). Some clones in this sample may be carry-over from other donors' samples.

The J gene is TRBJ1-2, the V gene TRBV5-6; TRBD1 aligns across 7 bases. V was pared by 2 bases and J by 6 bases, with 7 bases of the junction left unmatched. Germline V CDR1 and CDR2: SGHDT, YYEEEE. The CDR3 sequence is 14 residues long. DNA for the CDR3: TGTGCCAGCAGCTTAATTGACAGGGAGAATGGCTACACCTTC. Protein: CASSLIDRENGYTF.

This clonotype was observed at least ten times. J is TRBJ2-7 and V is TRBV12-3 or TRBV12-4; a possible D gene is TRBD1 (6 bases). V was trimmed by 5 bases and J by 6 bases, leaving 20 bases between them. The CDR3 is 15 residues long. CDR3 protein: CASSDRDKGTGEQYF. The CDR3 DNA sequence: TGTGCCAGCAGTGACCGGGACAAGGGAACGGGCGAGCAGTACTTC.

The gene calls are TRBV20-1 and TRBJ2-3, with 9 bases that match TRBD1. V lost 6 bases and J lost 5; bases outside the gene matches: 9. This CDR3 is 14 amino acids long. CDR1 is DFQATT and CDR2 is SNEGSKA in the germline V gene (reference sequence). As DNA, the CDR3 is TGCAGTGCGCCCGGGACAGGGAACTTAGATACGCAGTATTTT. This sequence encodes CSAPGTGNLDTQYF.

A few counts support this clonotype. The chain recombines TRBV27 with TRBJ1-2, with D uncertain. The CDR3 is 15 amino acids. Germline V gene sequence: CDR1 MNHEY, CDR2 SMNVEV (reference sequence). V dropped 4 bases and J dropped 5 bases, with 17 bases sitting between them. The CDR3 sequence: CASSSWNGVEYGYTF. The DNA of the CDR3 is TGTGCCAGCAGTTCCTGGAACGGAGTTGAGTATGGCTACACCTTC.

In this sample, this clonotype turned up many times. The rearrangement joins TRBV7-2 to TRBJ1-6; D unresolved. The germline V gene has CDR1 SGHTA and CDR2 FQGNSA. This CDR3 has 12 amino acids. V lost 6 bases, J lost 17 bases, and 17 bases lay in between. CDR3 DNA: TGTGCCAGCAGGGTGGCAGGCAGAGAGTTCCACTTT. Amino acids: CASRVAGREFHF.

In its sample, this clonotype was seen a few times. The chain combines TRBV28 with TRBJ2-3; D is uncertain. Trimming took off 5 bases at V and 2 bases at J, with 11 bases between the two ends. The CDR3 loop spans 14 amino acids. The germline V gene has CDR1 MDHEN and CDR2 SYDVKM. The CDR3 spells CASSAPPLTDTQYF. CDR3 nucleotide sequence: TGTGCCAGCAGTGCGCCCCCACTCACAGATACGCAGTATTTT.

The V gene is TRBV4-1, the J gene TRBJ2-1; 8 bases fit TRBD2. CDR1 is MGHRA and CDR2 is YSYEKL in the germline V gene. This CDR3 contains 18 residues. Trimming at V came to 0 bases and at J to 8 bases, leaving 15 bases not matched to a gene. The CDR3, as DNA: TGCGCCAGCAGCCAAGAAACTCGATCGAGCGGGAGTAACTATGAGCAGTTCTTC. Protein: CASSQETRSSGSNYEQFF.

Ten or more counts support this clonotype. At one end the junction does not follow the germline gene, possibly because of a read error. CDR3 in amino acids: CASSLDSEAFF. As DNA, the CDR3 is TGTGCCAGCAGCTTAGACAGTGAAGCTTTCTTT. V usage is TRBV5-1 and J usage is TRBJ1-1; tentatively, D is TRBD1 (5 bases). The germline gives CDR1 SGHRS, CDR2 YFSETQ. The CDR3 is 11 amino acids.

The gene calls are TRBV3-1 and TRBJ2-1, with unresolved D. Germline CDR1 is LGHDT and CDR2 is YNNKEL (reference sequence). The CDR3 runs to 12 residues. V was clipped by 4 bases and J by 8 bases, with 9 bases between them. Here the CDR3 DNA reads TGTGCCAGCAGCCTCCATTACGATGAGCAGTTCTTC. As protein: CASSLHYDEQFF.

This clonotype occurred a few times. The gene calls are TRBV7-9 and TRBJ2-2; D is uncertain. This CDR3 has 15 residues. CDR1 is SEHNR and CDR2 is FQNEAQ in the germline V gene (reference sequence). The V end was cut by 4 bases, the J end by 6 bases, with 15 bases between. The CDR3 loop reads CASSSSDGFSGELFF. CDR3 DNA: TGTGCCAGCAGCTCGTCGGACGGGTTCTCCGGGGAGCTGTTTTTT.

This clonotype was recorded a few times. V and J are TRBV10-2 and TRBJ1-6, with TRBD1 matching 8 bases. V lost 0 bases and J lost 6; bases outside the gene matches: 4. CDR1 and CDR2 (germline): WSHSY, SAAADI. This CDR3 has 16 amino acids. CDR3 nucleotide sequence: TGCGCCAGCAGTGAGTCGACAGGGGCGAGTAATTCACCCCTCCACTTT. Amino acids: CASSESTGASNSPLHF.

The V call is TRBV7-2, the J call TRBJ2-3, with TRBD2 matching 10 bases. The CDR3 extends over 14 amino acids. The germline CDR1 and CDR2 sequences are SGHTA and FQGNSA. Germline trimming cut 10 bases from V and 8 bases from J; bases unmatched to any gene: 12. The CDR3 is CANKVAGGGGTQYF. DNA of the CDR3: TGTGCCAACAAGGTAGCGGGAGGAGGCGGTACGCAGTATTTT. Full variable domain (rest looked up from reference TRBV7-2 and TRBJ2-3): GAGVSQSPSNKVTEKGKDVELRCDPISGHTALYWYRQSLGQGLEFLIYFQGNSAPDKSGLPSDRFSAERTGGSVSTLTIQRTQQEDSAVYLCANKVAGGGGTQYFGPGTRLTVL.

The chain combines TRBV7-2 with TRBJ2-7; D is undetermined. CDR1 is SGHTA and CDR2 is FQGNSA in the germline V gene. V lost 1 base, J lost 3 bases, and 10 bases lay in between. The length of the CDR3 is 14 residues. The chain's CDR3 is CASSLDRDFYEQYF. The DNA of the CDR3 is TGTGCCAGCAGCTTAGACAGAGACTTCTACGAGCAGTACTTC.

This clonotype was counted only a few times. The chain recombines TRBV7-2 with TRBJ1-6, with D perhaps TRBD1 (6 bases). Trimming stripped 5 bases from V and 7 bases from J, with 15 bases between. The germline V gene encodes CDR1 SGHTA and CDR2 FQGNSA. The CDR3 is 15 amino acids. CDR3 amino acids: CASSPTLGGNSPLHF. The CDR3 DNA reads TGTGCCAGCAGCCCTACATTAGGGGGAAATTCACCCCTCCACTTT. The full variable domain, completed using reference TRBV7-2 and TRBJ1-6, is GAGVSQSPSNKVTEKGKDVELRCDPISGHTALYWYRQSLGQGLEFLIYFQGNSAPDKSGLPSDRFSAERTGGSVSTLTIQRTQQEDSAVYLCASSPTLGGNSPLHFGNGTRLTVT.

The table lists this clonotype with a few counts. This chain connects TRBV9 to TRBJ2-5, with TRBD2 as a possible D gene (5 bases). CDR3 size: 13 residues. The germline V and J ends were trimmed by 0 bases and 2 bases, with 5 bases remaining between them. CDR1 and CDR2 from the germline V gene are SGDLS and YYNGEE. CDR3 sequence reads: CASSVAGQETQYF. The CDR3 nucleotides read TGTGCCAGCAGCGTAGCGGGGCAAGAGACCCAGTACTTC.

This clonotype occurred a few times. The chain combines TRBV7-2 with TRBJ2-5; D is undetermined. The CDR3 length is 13 residues. Per germline, CDR1 SGHTA and CDR2 FQGNSA. Trimming left V 5 bases short and J 5 bases short, with 12 bases between. The CDR3 DNA reads TGTGCCAGCAGCCCCTATGGTAGCGAGACCCAGTACTTC. It translates to CASSPYGSETQYF.

V is TRBV6-2 or TRBV6-3 and J is TRBJ1-2, with D perhaps matching TRBD1 (6 bases). The CDR3 sequence is 15 residues long. The V gene lost 2 bases and the J gene lost 3 bases, with 13 bases spanning the gap. Germline CDR1 MNHEY, CDR2 SVGEGT. CDR3: CASSYRTVRYYGYTF. Written as DNA, the CDR3 is TGTGCCAGCAGTTACCGGACAGTAAGATACTATGGCTACACCTTC.

V gene TRBV20-1 combines with J gene TRBJ2-5; possible D gene TRBD2, 5 bases. The V and J ends lost 5 bases and 0 bases respectively, with 7 bases between them. The CDR3 length is 12 residues. CDR1 is DFQATT, CDR2 SNEGSKA, per germline (reference sequence). This CDR3 is CSAAGNQETQYF. The DNA for the CDR3 is TGCAGTGCTGCCGGGAACCAAGAGACCCAGTACTTC.

The chain employs TRBV24-1 and TRBJ2-5; D remains unclear. Germline assignment: CDR1 KGHDR and CDR2 SFDVKD. Trimming stripped 3 bases from V and 0 bases from J, with 10 bases between. The CDR3 extends over 15 amino acids. In DNA, the CDR3 is TGTGCCACCAGTGATATGGACGGACACCAAGAGACCCAGTACTTC. Translation: CATSDMDGHQETQYF.

This clonotype occurred many times. The chain employs TRBV7-8 and TRBJ1-5, with a possible D match to TRBD1 (6 bases). Germline loops: CDR1 SGHVS, CDR2 FQNEAQ. The germline V and J ends were trimmed by 0 bases and 7 bases, with 19 bases remaining between them. The CDR3 runs to 17 residues. CDR3 amino acids: CASSLAGGAGWEQPQHF. The CDR3 nucleotides read TGTGCCAGCAGCTTAGCCGGGGGCGCAGGCTGGGAACAGCCCCAGCATTTT.